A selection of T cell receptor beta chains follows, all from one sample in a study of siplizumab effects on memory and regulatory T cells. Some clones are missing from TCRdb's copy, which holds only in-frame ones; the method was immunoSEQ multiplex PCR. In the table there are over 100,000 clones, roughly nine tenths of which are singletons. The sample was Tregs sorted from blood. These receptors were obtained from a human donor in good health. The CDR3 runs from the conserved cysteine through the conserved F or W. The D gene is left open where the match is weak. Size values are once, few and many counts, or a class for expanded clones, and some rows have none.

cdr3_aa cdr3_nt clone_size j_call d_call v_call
CASSEPGQGSETQYF TGTGCCAGCAGTGAACCGGGACAGGGTTCGGAGACCCAGTACTTC . TRBJ2-5 TRBD1 TRBV6-1
CASSEWWDNSPLHF TGTGCCAGCAGTGAATGGTGGGATAATTCACCCCTCCACTTT . TRBJ1-6 . TRBV25-1
CASSFGEETQYF TGTGCCAGCAGCTTCGGAGAGGAGACCCAGTACTTC . TRBJ2-5 . TRBV7-9
CAWSGGASEKLFF TGTGCCTGGAGTGGAGGGGCTAGTGAAAAACTGTTTTTT . TRBJ1-4 . TRBV30
CASRKGADWSEQYF TGTGCCAGCAGGAAGGGGGCCGACTGGAGCGAGCAGTACTTC . TRBJ2-7 TRBD1 TRBV2
CASSPIPGGGNEQFF TGTGCCAGCAGCCCCATCCCAGGTGGGGGCAATGAGCAGTTCTTC . TRBJ2-1 . TRBV7-2
CAIQNGGAGELFF TGTGCCATCCAAAACGGGGGGGCCGGGGAGCTGTTTTTT . TRBJ2-2 TRBD2 TRBV10-3
CASSQSQGGSNSPLHF TGCGCCAGCAGTCAATCCCAGGGGGGAAGTAATTCACCCCTCCACTTT few TRBJ1-6 TRBD1 TRBV23-1
CASSPYTGDSGANVLTF TGTGCCAGCTCACCCTATACAGGGGATTCTGGGGCCAACGTCCTGACTTTC . TRBJ2-6 TRBD1 TRBV18
CASGRELSTIYF TGTGCCAGCGGCAGGGAACTTAGCACCATATATTTT . TRBJ1-3 . TRBV9
CSVVWGLGLTDTQYF TGCAGCGTTGTTTGGGGGTTAGGCCTCACAGATACGCAGTATTTT . TRBJ2-3 . TRBV29-1
CASSVAYAGANVLTF TGTGCCAGCAGCGTAGCTTACGCTGGGGCCAACGTCCTGACTTTC . TRBJ2-6 . TRBV9
CATVTFPNSPLHF TGTGCCACCGTGACTTTCCCTAATTCACCCCTCCACTTT few TRBJ1-6 . TRBV10-3
CASSSYSDPSYEQYF TGTGCCAGCAGCTCCTATTCGGACCCCTCCTACGAGCAGTACTTC . TRBJ2-7 . TRBV6-1
CASRGRTGQGAEAFF TGCGCCAGCAGGGGACGGACAGGGCAGGGCGCTGAAGCTTTCTTT . TRBJ1-1 TRBD1 TRBV5-1
CASSPQGFPYNEQFF TGTGCCAGCAGCCCCCAAGGATTCCCCTACAATGAGCAGTTCTTC . TRBJ2-1 . TRBV5-4
CASSRFEGGSYGYTF TGTGCCAGCAGCCGCTTTGAGGGAGGTAGCTATGGCTACACCTTC once TRBJ1-2 . TRBV6-5
CASSLDRVLHDEQFF TGCGCCAGCAGCTTGGACAGGGTACTTCATGATGAGCAGTTCTTC . TRBJ2-1 . TRBV5-1
CASRGAGNTEAFF TGTGCCAGTCGGGGCGCAGGGAACACTGAAGCTTTCTTT . TRBJ1-1 . TRBV19
CASIQPEMAGELFF TGTGCCAGTATCCAGCCCGAGATGGCCGGGGAGCTGTTTTTT . TRBJ2-2 . TRBV19
CASSLPPLTYNEQFF TGTGCCAGCAGTCTACCGCCGCTTACTTACAATGAGCAGTTCTTC . TRBJ2-1 . TRBV7-9
CASSEVRALEQYF TGTGCCAGCAGTGAAGTAAGGGCTCTCGAGCAGTACTTC . TRBJ2-7 . TRBV6-5
CASSMRGATDTQYF TGTGCCAGTAGTATGAGAGGGGCCACAGATACGCAGTATTTT . TRBJ2-3 . TRBV19
CASSGAQLGEKLFF TGCGCCAGCAGCGGAGCCCAGCTAGGAGAAAAACTGTTTTTT . TRBJ1-4 . TRBV5-1